The clone carrying this T cell receptor beta chain was counted between two and nine times. Its antigen is unknown. Trimming pared 4 bases from V and 0 bases from J, leaving 14 bases between. This CDR3 spans 15 amino acids. Per germline, CDR1 SGHRS and CDR2 YFSETQ. These data originate in a study of beta chain features in type 1 diabetes. Whole-study findings and limits: People with Type 1 diabetes carried modestly yet significantly shorter TCRB CDR3s in all four CD4+ subsets.

TCRB transcripts that were expressed got sequenced, as all of the isolated RNA had been reverse transcribed. It was found that naive, central memory and regulatory T cell samples averaged roughly 3.6 million reads. Measured with immunoSEQ multiplex PCR; TCRdb has only the in-frame clones, and not every one. The table lists under 800,000 clones, 15% to 19% of them singletons. Sequencing was done on a sample of naive CD4+ T cells from blood. The TCR sequence derives from a man younger than 35 in good health. The chain has TRBV5-1 and TRBJ2-7; TRBD1 is a possible D gene (6 bases). The CDR3 region is CASSLSGTYSYEQYF. The CDR3 DNA reads as TGCGCCAGCAGCCTGTCCGGGACATACTCCTACGAGCAGTACTTC.